The 26 T cell receptor beta chains listed next were all sequenced from one sample in a study of T-cell reconstitution after alpha-beta-depleted transplantation in children. The library targeted TCRbeta and was prepared with unique molecular identifiers. TCRdb re-derived calls from the PCR reads in MiXCR, one entry per CDR3 protein. In the table there are 500,000 to 750,000 distinct CDR3 sequences, roughly 27% of which are singletons. Material: PBMCs, obtained before TCRalphabeta/CD19-depleted stem cell transplant. These receptors all come from a boy younger than two with Wiskott-Aldrich syndrome, due to receive a stem cell transplant.

V usage is TRBV19 and J usage is TRBJ2-1; 12 nucleotides align to TRBD2. This CDR3 spans 16 amino acids. Per germline, CDR1 LNHDA and CDR2 SQIVND (reference sequence). J was trimmed by 1 base and V by 9 bases; bases with no gene match: 7. This CDR3 reads CASAPGTSGSYNEQFF. In DNA, the CDR3 is TGTGCCAGCGCCCCTGGGACTAGCGGGTCCTACAATGAGCAGTTCTTC.

This clonotype was observed a handful of times. This chain connects TRBV5-1 to TRBJ2-5, with 9 nucleotides matching TRBD1. This CDR3 has 14 amino acids. Losses at the gene ends were 2 bases for V and 4 bases for J; bases not matched to a gene: 3. Germline V gene lookup returns CDR1 SGHRS and CDR2 YFSETQ. This chain's CDR3 is CASSLQGAGETQYF. The CDR3 DNA is TGCGCCAGCAGCTTACAGGGGGCGGGAGAGACCCAGTACTTC.

The chain recombines TRBV9 with TRBJ2-1; TRBD2 matches 13 bases. The junction had 13 bases not matched to a gene; V was cut back by 4 bases and J by 0 bases. Germline V gives CDR1 SGDLS, CDR2 YYNGEE. CDR3 size: 20 residues. CDR3 bases: TGTGCCAGCAGCTTACGGACTAGCGGGAGACTATTGAGCTCCTACAATGAGCAGTTCTTC. It yields the protein CASSLRTSGRLLSSYNEQFF.

This clonotype was counted many times. A read error may produce the germline difference seen at one junction end. V is TRBV5-1 and J is TRBJ2-3; D remains unclear. CDR1 is SGHRS, CDR2 YFSETQ, per germline. The CDR3 has 14 residues. The CDR3 DNA follows: TGTGCCAGCAGCTTGATAGGGAGCACAGATACGCAGTATTTT. Its translation is CASSLIGSTDTQYF.

This clonotype was seen a handful of times. The V and J genes are TRBV6-2 or TRBV6-3 and TRBJ2-4, with D possibly being TRBD1 or TRBD2 (5 bases each). CDR1 and CDR2 from the germline V gene are MNHEY and SVGEGT. The CDR3 covers 17 residues. V was pared by 4 bases and J by 0 bases, with 16 bases between. The CDR3 nucleotides are TGTGCCAGCAGTTTGGTACCCGGGGCGCTAGCCAAAAACATTCAGTACTTC. It translates to CASSLVPGALAKNIQYF.

V usage is TRBV4-1 and J usage is TRBJ2-3, with a possible D match to TRBD2 (5 bases). V was shortened by 1 base and J by 6 bases, with 11 bases between the two germline ends. There are 14 residues in the CDR3. CDR1 and CDR2 from the germline V gene are MGHRA and YSYEKL. The DNA for the CDR3 is TGCGCCAGCAGCCAAGTGGCACTAGTTGATACGCAGTATTTT. It is translated as CASSQVALVDTQYF.

The chain links TRBV5-1 to TRBJ2-5, with 9 bases fitting TRBD1. In germline, CDR1 is SGHRS, CDR2 YFSETQ. This CDR3 contains 14 residues. V trimming: 5 bases; J trimming: 5 bases; junction bases outside the gene matches: 7. The CDR3 nucleotides read TGCGCCAGCAGACTACAGGGGGCAATTGAGACCCAGTACTTC. Residues: CASRLQGAIETQYF.

The V gene is TRBV5-1, the J gene TRBJ2-7, with 7 bases that match TRBD1. The trim removed 4 bases at V and 3 bases at J, leaving 10 bases unmatched. The CDR3 is made up of 15 amino acids. The germline gives CDR1 SGHRS, CDR2 YFSETQ. Here the CDR3 DNA reads TGCGCCAGCAGCCTGGGACAGCTCCTCAGCTACGAGCAGTACTTC. Translation: CASSLGQLLSYEQYF. The complete variable domain, with remaining parts taken from reference TRBV5-1 and TRBJ2-7, reads KAGVTQTPRYLIKTRGQQVTLSCSPISGHRSVSWYQQTPGQGLQFLFEYFSETQRNKGNFPGRFSGRQFSNSRSEMNVSTLELGDSALYLCASSLGQLLSYEQYFGPGTRLTVT.

This clonotype turned up a few times. The chain joins TRBV5-1 to TRBJ1-1; the D is unclear. Germline CDR1 is SGHRS and CDR2 is YFSETQ. The germline V and J ends were trimmed by 0 bases and 7 bases, with 13 bases remaining between them. The CDR3 is 14 amino acids. CDR3 in DNA: TGCGCCAGCAGCTTGGGCCAGGCGGATCTTGAAGCTTTCTTT. Translated, it gives CASSLGQADLEAFF.

This chain joins TRBV5-1 and TRBJ2-1; D possibly corresponds to TRBD2 (6 bases). CDR3 length: 16 residues. V was trimmed by 4 bases and J by 0 bases, leaving 14 bases between them. From germline, CDR1 is SGHRS and CDR2 YFSETQ. CDR3 amino acids: CASSPRDSGSYNEQFF. CDR3 in DNA: TGCGCCAGCAGCCCCCGGGACTCTGGCTCCTACAATGAGCAGTTCTTC.

CDR3 protein: CSARDFKNTEAFF. CDR3 sequence (DNA): TGCAGTGCTAGAGATTTTAAGAACACTGAAGCTTTCTTT. The chain is built from TRBV20-1 and TRBJ1-1, with D uncertain. The germline V gene encodes CDR1 DFQATT and CDR2 SNEGSKA (reference sequence). The CDR3 spans 13 residues. V was shortened by 0 bases and J by 1 base, with 6 bases between the two germline ends.

V is TRBV15 and J is TRBJ2-7, with D hard to call. V was pared by 0 bases and J by 3 bases, with 9 bases between. Germline CDR1 and CDR2: LNHNV and YYDKDF (reference sequence). The CDR3 length is 14 residues. The CDR3 bases are TGTGCCACCAGCAGAGATGATGATTTCTACGAGCAGTACTTC. Its protein product is CATSRDDDFYEQYF.

A few counts support this clonotype. The chain uses TRBV5-1 and TRBJ2-1, with 16 bases fitting TRBD2. In germline, CDR1 is SGHRS, CDR2 YFSETQ. V gave up 0 bases and J gave up 6 bases; unmatched junction bases: 15. The CDR3 contains 21 residues. The CDR3 region is CASSLDYPFPGTSGRANEQFF. For the CDR3, the DNA is TGCGCCAGCAGCTTGGATTACCCTTTTCCCGGGACTAGCGGGAGGGCCAATGAGCAGTTCTTC.

The chain combines TRBV28 with TRBJ2-7; 9 nucleotides agree with TRBD1. The germline V gene has CDR1 MDHEN and CDR2 SYDVKM. This CDR3 is 15 amino acids long. V lost 3 bases, J lost 4 bases, and 7 bases stayed unmatched. This CDR3 is CASSFTGGNVYEQYF. CDR3 sequence (DNA): TGTGCCAGCAGTTTTACAGGGGGCAATGTATACGAGCAGTACTTC. Looking up the rest from reference TRBV28 and TRBJ2-7 gives the full variable domain: DVKVTQSSRYLVKRTGEKVFLECVQDMDHENMFWYRQDPGLGLRLIYFSYDVKMKEKGDIPEGYSVSREKKERFSLILESASTNQTSMYLCASSFTGGNVYEQYFGPGTRLTVT.

The rearrangement joins TRBV5-1 to TRBJ2-7, with D perhaps matching TRBD1 or TRBD2 (5 bases each). V was trimmed by 4 bases and J by 5 bases, leaving 10 bases between them. There are 12 residues in the CDR3. Germline CDR1 reads SGHRS; CDR2 reads YFSETQ. The DNA of the CDR3 is TGCGCCAGCAGCCCGGGGCAGGACGAGCAGTACTTC. Translation: CASSPGQDEQYF.

The chain is built from TRBV30 and TRBJ2-2; D remains ambiguous. Deletions cut 0 bases from V and 3 bases from J, with 11 bases between. The CDR3 is made up of 15 amino acids. The V gene's germline CDR1 is GTSNPN and CDR2 SVGIG (reference sequence). The DNA for the CDR3 is TGTGCCTGGAGTGTATGGGGTAGATACACCGGGGAGCTGTTTTTT. Its protein product is CAWSVWGRYTGELFF.

This clonotype is a singleton in its sample. This chain joins TRBV6-2 or TRBV6-3 and TRBJ2-1, with D tentatively TRBD2 (6 bases). This CDR3 has 14 residues. V lost 5 bases to trimming and J lost 9 bases, with 17 bases between them. Germline V gene sequence: CDR1 MNHEY, CDR2 SVGEGT. The DNA for the CDR3 is TGTGCCAGCAGTCCAAGCCTACTAGCTCTTGAGCAGTTCTTC. Translation: CASSPSLLALEQFF.

Only a few counts were recorded for this clonotype. The chain is built from TRBV18 and TRBJ1-3, with 7 bases lining up with TRBD1. Germline V gene sequence: CDR1 KGHSH, CDR2 LQKENI. This CDR3 is built from 15 residues. The V segment lost 3 bases and the J segment 5 bases; nucleotides outside the gene matches: 7. The CDR3 DNA is TGTGCCAGCTCACCTGCTCCGACAGGGAGAAACACCATATATTTT. Translating gives CASSPAPTGRNTIYF.

V and J are TRBV5-1 and TRBJ2-7; 8 bases map to TRBD1. The V gene end was trimmed by 2 bases and the J gene end by 1 base; junction bases not matched to a gene: 11. Germline loops: CDR1 SGHRS, CDR2 YFSETQ. The CDR3 runs to 17 residues. The CDR3 loop is CASSLTVGQATSYEQYF. CDR3 bases: TGCGCCAGCAGCTTAACCGTGGGACAGGCTACGTCCTACGAGCAGTACTTC.

This clonotype was seen a handful of times. The gene calls are TRBV10-3 and TRBJ2-7; perhaps TRBD1 as D (6 bases). Trimming left V 8 bases short and J 3 bases short, with 14 bases between. This CDR3 region has 13 residues. Per germline, CDR1 ENHRY and CDR2 SYGVKD. CDR3 nucleotides: TGTGCCATCGGCGACAGGTCAAACTACGAGCAGTACTTC. It is translated as CAIGDRSNYEQYF.

In this sample, this clonotype turned up a few times. The chain joins TRBV11-3 to TRBJ2-1, with D maybe TRBD2 (6 bases). The germline V gene has CDR1 SGHNT and CDR2 YENEEA. Trimming left V 5 bases short and J 10 bases short, with 12 bases between. There are 12 residues in the CDR3. CDR3 sequence reads: CASSPNSGEQFF. The CDR3 bases are TGTGCCAGCAGCCCCAATAGCGGAGAGCAGTTCTTC.

This clonotype turned up a few times. This sequence joins TRBV6-1 and TRBJ1-1; 9 nucleotides match TRBD1. V dropped 4 bases and J dropped 5; count of bases not matched to a gene: 17. Germline CDR1 and CDR2: MNHNS and SASEGT. This CDR3 has 18 residues. The CDR3 region is CASSGPPGQGVLRTEAFF. As DNA, the CDR3 is TGTGCCAGCAGTGGGCCCCCGGGACAGGGTGTATTGCGGACTGAAGCTTTCTTT.

The chain combines TRBV20-1 with TRBJ2-5; D remains unclear. Trimming shortened V by 5 bases and J by 2 bases, and 9 bases separated the two germline ends. Germline V CDR1 and CDR2: DFQATT, SNEGSKA (reference sequence). CDR3 length: 12 residues. The CDR3 loop reads CSAARRQETQYF. The CDR3 nucleotides are TGCAGTGCTGCTAGAAGGCAAGAGACCCAGTACTTC.

This rearrangement joins TRBV14 to TRBJ2-7; D uncertain. CDR1 is SGHDN and CDR2 is FVKESK in the germline V gene. The CDR3 covers 15 residues. V was clipped by 0 bases and J by 5 bases, with 14 bases between them. The CDR3 DNA follows: TGTGCCAGCAGCCAAGATTACGGGTCAACTCACGAGCAGTACTTC. It is translated as CASSQDYGSTHEQYF.

The chain employs TRBV12-3 or TRBV12-4 and TRBJ2-5; the D is unclear. This CDR3 contains 16 residues. The V end lost 4 bases, the J end lost 5 bases, and 20 bases lay between the germline ends. The CDR3 DNA sequence: TGTGCCAGCAGTTCCGGCCCGATCCCCACAATGGAGACCCAGTACTTC. Amino acid sequence: CASSSGPIPTMETQYF.

V and J are TRBV20-1 and TRBJ2-1; TRBD1 or TRBD2 may be the D gene (6 bases each). Trimming took off 8 bases at V and 4 bases at J, with 12 bases between the two ends. The CDR3 totals 12 residues. Looked up from germline, CDR1 is DFQATT and CDR2 is SNEGSKA (reference sequence). The CDR3 reads CSSQGTYNEQFF. CDR3 sequence (DNA): TGCAGTTCCCAGGGGACTTACAATGAGCAGTTCTTC.